The text below deals with one T cell receptor beta chain. This clonotype was found many times. Which antigen it targets is not known. Base-call qualities are not available, and no considerably larger clone is one nucleotide away. Receptors were amplified or captured by 5' RACE. The sequencing machine was a NextSeq 500. The TCR library protocol attached unique molecular identifiers to individual cDNA molecules to correct for sequencing error and PCR bias. TCR alpha and beta chains were both sequenced, and the abundances of alpha and beta sequences in each sample were closely correlated with each other. Per the source publication's procedure: Decombinator V4 was used to annotate the V gene, J gene and CDR3 of the TCR sequences. Expanded TCRs were defined as changing significantly between any two time points under a Poisson model with p below 0.0001. Abundances of TCRs were expressed as counts per million after normalisation to the total number of TCRs sequenced in each sample. MAIT TCRs were defined by TRAV1-2 paired with TRAJ12, TRAJ20 or TRAJ33, and iNKT TCRs by TRAV10 paired with TRAJ18. A search of VDJdb, accessed on 1 November 2021, was run for TCRs annotated to CMV, EBV and SARS-CoV-2, with TCRs annotated for multiple antigens excluded. The raw public data were reprocessed by TCRdb itself: fastp quality trimming at Q25, MiXCR clonotype calling, in-frame beta chains only. Duplicate CDR3 protein sequences are folded into a single record with the most common DNA and genes. The V and J calls follow TCRdb's processing rather than the paper's. The sample table shows 30,000 to 40,000 distinct CDR3 sequences, and 5% are seen once. The ten largest clones capture 13% to 15% of the sample.

The sample is drawn from a study of early T cells in non-severe SARS-CoV-2 infection listed by TCRdb under 2021. Turning to the overall study: TCR sequencing used bulk RNA from unsorted whole blood, so alpha and beta chains could not be paired.

Summary of the overall study and its limitations: VDJdb matching was skewed toward anti-spike CD8 responses and likely underestimated virus-specific expansions, missing private and CD4 specificities.

Set within a cohort of healthcare workers in London, UK, this nested case-control study involved weekly PCR testing of nasopharyngeal swabs along with blood sampling. Between 23 and 31 March 2020, the week of the UK lockdown, healthcare workers were enrolled and then followed up weekly for as long as 16 weeks. The germline V gene provides CDR1 MDHEN and CDR2 SYDVKM. Taken from cysteine to phenylalanine, the CDR3 has 14 residues. Only CDR3 DNA remains: 42 bases, in frame from the first base. The germline ends are 12 bases apart after V is trimmed by 5 bases and J by 4 bases. The TCR comes from an adult who was a healthcare worker with PCR-confirmed SARS-CoV-2 infection or an uninfected control (not recorded which). Sequencing was done on a sample of whole blood. The chain links TRBV28 with TRBJ1-5; D gene: possibly TRBD1, on 6 matching bases. CDR3 region: CASSLGTPNQPQHF. The DNA is as follows: TGTGCCAGCAGTCTCGGGACACCTAATCAGCCCCAGCATTTT.